These 25 T cell receptor beta chains were sequenced from one sample in a study of OX40 agonist ivuxolimab in advanced cancers. This table comes from immunoSEQ multiplex PCR, and its TCRdb copy is limited to in-frame clones, with some not included. The sample contains fewer than 90,000 clones, around 86% of which appear only once. Sample: CD4+ or CD8+ T cells sorted from blood, taken in a trial of the OX40 agonist ivuxolimab. The receptors here all came from an adult with an advanced solid tumor such as melanoma, head and neck, liver or kidney cancer.

In this sample, this clone turned up a few times. J is TRBJ1-6 and V is TRBV28; D ambiguous. CDR3 length equals 12 residues. Germline V gives CDR1 MDHEN, CDR2 SYDVKM. Trimming cost V 5 bases and J 9 bases, with 8 bases left between them. DNA for the CDR3: TGTGCCAGCAGTCAAGTAGCTTCACCCCTCCACTTT. Residues: CASSQVASPLHF.

The V and J genes are TRBV4-3 and TRBJ1-2; D remains unclear. This CDR3 comprises 14 residues. Germline V gene sequence: CDR1 LGHNA, CDR2 YSLEER. Trimming stripped 0 bases from V and 2 bases from J, with 7 bases between. The CDR3 DNA reads as TGCGCCAGCAGCCAAGATCCAGACAACTATGGCTACACCTTC. Translation gives CASSQDPDNYGYTF.

The chain combines TRBV30 with TRBJ1-4; D is unresolved. Germline V gene lookup returns CDR1 GTSNPN and CDR2 SVGIG (reference sequence). V lost 6 bases and J lost 2, with 16 bases in between. The CDR3 has 15 amino acids. The CDR3 region has the DNA TGTGCCTGTCCTGTGGACCGACCTACTAATGAAAAACTGTTTTTT. The encoded protein is CACPVDRPTNEKLFF.

The gene calls are TRBV6-5 and TRBJ1-3, with D perhaps matching TRBD1 (5 bases). Germline CDR1 MNHEY, CDR2 SVGAGI. Deletions cut 8 bases from V and 5 bases from J, with 13 bases between. The CDR3 is 13 residues long. In nucleotides, the CDR3 is TGTGCCAGCGGCGGGGGGGGACGAAACACCATATATTTT. It yields the protein CASGGGGRNTIYF.

The J gene is TRBJ2-1, the V gene TRBV7-9; weak D call: TRBD2 (6 bases). Germline CDR1 is SEHNR and CDR2 is FQNEAQ (reference sequence). The V end lost 1 base, the J end lost 9 bases, and 19 bases lay between the germline ends. The CDR3 has 16 residues. For the CDR3, the DNA is TGTGCCAGCAGCTTAGATGGGGGGAAATCAAGAAGTGAGCAGTTCTTC. Its translation is CASSLDGGKSRSEQFF.

This chain joins TRBV7-9 and TRBJ2-2; 9 nucleotides align to TRBD1. The CDR3 spans 17 residues. Germline loops: CDR1 SEHNR, CDR2 FQNEAQ (reference sequence). Trimming removed 3 bases from V and 6 bases from J; junction bases left unmatched: 11. The CDR3 spells CASSFLVGDRASGELFF. CDR3 coding DNA: TGTGCCAGCAGCTTCTTAGTCGGGGACAGGGCATCCGGGGAGCTGTTTTTT. The full variable domain, rest sourced from reference TRBV7-9 and TRBJ2-2, is DTGVSQNPRHKITKRGQNVTFRCDPISEHNRLYWYRQTLGQGPEFLTYFQNEAQLEKSRLLSDRFSAERPKGSFSTLEIQRTEQGDSAMYLCASSFLVGDRASGELFFGEGSRLTVL.

CDR3 sequence: CASSLEWRGANFYGYTF. The CDR3 region has the DNA TGTGCCAGCAGTTTAGAGTGGCGGGGGGCCAACTTCTATGGCTACACCTTC. V and J are TRBV28 and TRBJ1-2; D possibly corresponds to TRBD1 (6 bases). This CDR3 region has 17 residues. Germline V gene sequence: CDR1 MDHEN, CDR2 SYDVKM. The V gene lost 2 bases and the J gene lost 4 bases, with 20 bases spanning the gap.

The chain joins TRBV30 to TRBJ2-7; D is uncertain. With 2 bases removed from V and 0 bases from J, the gap between germline ends came to 17 bases. Germline V gene lookup returns CDR1 GTSNPN and CDR2 SVGIG (reference sequence). The CDR3 length is 16 residues. The CDR3: CAWSRASDRVSYEQYF. The DNA of the CDR3 is TGTGCCTGGAGTAGGGCCTCAGACCGCGTCTCCTACGAGCAGTACTTC.

The J gene is TRBJ2-5, the V gene TRBV5-6; D is perhaps TRBD1 or TRBD2 (5 bases each). Germline V gene lookup returns CDR1 SGHDT and CDR2 YYEEEE. There are 12 residues in the CDR3. Between the trimmed V and J ends, which lost 1 base and 11 bases, there was a span of 12 bases. The CDR3 DNA sequence: TGTGCCAGCAGCTTGCGGCAGGGACCGCAGTACTTC. Encoded protein: CASSLRQGPQYF.

The genes are TRBV7-2 and TRBJ2-5; D is ambiguous. Trimming cost V 5 bases and J 9 bases, with 10 bases left between them. Germline CDR1 and CDR2: SGHTA and FQGNSA. The CDR3 consists of 11 residues. The CDR3 sequence is CASSVGLAQYF. The CDR3 nucleotides read TGTGCCAGCAGCGTCGGGTTGGCCCAGTACTTC. Looking up the rest from reference TRBV7-2 and TRBJ2-5 gives the full variable domain: GAGVSQSPSNKVTEKGKDVELRCDPISGHTALYWYRQSLGQGLEFLIYFQGNSAPDKSGLPSDRFSAERTGGSVSTLTIQRTQQEDSAVYLCASSVGLAQYFGPGTRLLVL.

The rearrangement joins TRBV29-1 to TRBJ1-2, with a weak D call TRBD1 (5 bases). This CDR3 region has 15 residues. The V gene's germline CDR1 is SQVTM and CDR2 ANQGSEA. Trimming removed 4 bases at V and 4 bases at J, with 19 bases between. Written as DNA, the CDR3 is TGCAGCGTTGTACCACCCTCTGACAGAAGCTATGGCTACACCTTC. Amino acids: CSVVPPSDRSYGYTF.

Only one count was recorded for this clone. The chain uses TRBV7-9 and TRBJ2-5; tentatively, D is TRBD2 (6 bases). Germline V lookup: CDR1 SEHNR, CDR2 FQNEAQ (reference sequence). The CDR3 length is 12 residues. V shed 5 bases and J shed 5 bases, with 9 bases lying between them. CDR3 loop: CASSGGVETQYF. CDR3 sequence (DNA): TGTGCCAGCAGCGGAGGGGTTGAGACCCAGTACTTC.

V and J are TRBV28 and TRBJ2-7; D not certain. Germline lookup yields CDR1 MDHEN and CDR2 SYDVKM. V lost 8 bases, J lost 0 bases, and 11 bases lay in between. This CDR3 contains 13 residues. For the CDR3, the DNA is TGTGCCAGCCGCTCCGACAACTCCTACGAGCAGTACGTC. As protein: CASRSDNSYEQYV.

This clone has more than one count but fewer than ten. V and J are TRBV18 and TRBJ2-1; 10 bases map to TRBD1. Germline CDR1 KGHSH, CDR2 LQKENI. Trimming at V came to 4 bases and at J to 7 bases, leaving 4 bases not matched to a gene. CDR3 length: 14 amino acids. CDR3 bases: TGTGCCAGCTCACGAAGGACAGGGGGGAATGAGCAGTTCTTC. Its translation: CASSRRTGGNEQFF. Full variable domain (remainder filled in from reference TRBV18 and TRBJ2-1): NAGVMQNPRHLVRRRGQEARLRCSPMKGHSHVYWYRQLPEEGLKFMVYLQKENIIDESGMPKERFSAEFPKEGPSILRIQQVVRGDSAAYFCASSRRTGGNEQFFGPGTRLTVL.

A single count supports this clone. The chain employs TRBV6-5 and TRBJ2-5; perhaps TRBD1 as D (6 bases). The V gene lost 5 bases and the J gene lost 4 bases, with 17 bases spanning the gap. Germline assignment: CDR1 MNHEY and CDR2 SVGAGI. The CDR3 totals 15 residues. For the CDR3, the DNA is TGTGCCAGCAGTCCCACAGGGATAGAGGGAGAGACCCAGTACTTC. Amino acid sequence: CASSPTGIEGETQYF.

Written as DNA, the CDR3 is TGTGCCAGCAGCTTAGTGGGCTCCCCACAAGAGACCCAGTACTTC. It codes for CASSLVGSPQETQYF. V usage is TRBV7-9 and J usage is TRBJ2-5; no reliable D call. Germline loops: CDR1 SEHNR, CDR2 FQNEAQ (reference sequence). V lost 1 base, J lost 2 bases, and 11 bases lay in between. The CDR3 loop spans 15 amino acids.

The chain uses TRBV7-2 and TRBJ1-3, with unresolved D. The CDR3 runs to 15 residues. Germline V gives CDR1 SGHTA, CDR2 FQGNSA. Deletions cut 5 bases from V and 0 bases from J, with 11 bases between. The CDR3 nucleotides are TGTGCCAGCAGCGGGTATCGGTACTCTGGAAACACCATATATTTT. Translation: CASSGYRYSGNTIYF. Variable domain in full (rest from reference TRBV7-2 and TRBJ1-3): GAGVSQSPSNKVTEKGKDVELRCDPISGHTALYWYRQSLGQGLEFLIYFQGNSAPDKSGLPSDRFSAERTGGSVSTLTIQRTQQEDSAVYLCASSGYRYSGNTIYFGEGSWLTVV.

In the case of this clone: This same CDR3 is encoded by further DNA sequences in the sample. The chain is built from TRBV4-1 and TRBJ1-1; D unresolved. Germline V gene sequence: CDR1 MGHRA, CDR2 YSYEKL. Between the trimmed V and J ends, which lost 5 bases and 0 bases, there was a span of 10 bases. The CDR3 runs to 14 residues. CDR3 DNA sequence: TGCGCCAGCAGCGGGCGGACGGTGAACACTGAAGCTTTCTTT. Its protein is CASSGRTVNTEAFF.

The rearrangement uses TRBV6-4 and TRBJ2-5; perhaps TRBD1 as D (6 bases). The DNA matches TRBJ2-7 better at its end, which makes the J call doubtful. CDR1 and CDR2 (germline): MRHNA, SNTAGT. The CDR3 is 14 residues long. The CDR3 nucleotides are TGTGCCAGCAGTTCGTCACAGGGCCCCTCCGAGCAGTACTTC. The encoded protein is CASSSSQGPSEQYF.

CDR3 in DNA: TGTGCCAGCAATAACGACAGTTTACTCTCCTACGAGCAGTACGTC. As protein: CASNNDSLLSYEQYV. The V and J genes are TRBV27 and TRBJ2-7; D may be TRBD1 (5 bases). Germline values: CDR1 MNHEY, CDR2 SMNVEV (reference sequence). Between the trimmed V and J ends, which lost 7 bases and 0 bases, there was a span of 16 bases. The CDR3 covers 15 residues.

The chain is built from TRBV9 and TRBJ2-3, with 7 bases fitting TRBD2. Trimming took 0 bases from V and 10 from J; bases not matched to a gene: 11. Per germline, CDR1 SGDLS and CDR2 YYNGEE. The CDR3 covers 15 residues. The CDR3 sequence: CASSVEAGRVFAQYF. The CDR3 DNA is TGTGCCAGCAGCGTAGAGGCGGGGAGGGTGTTCGCGCAGTATTTT.

V is TRBV4-1 and J is TRBJ1-4; no reliable D call. Germline V gene data show CDR1 as MGHRA and CDR2 as YSYEKL. The CDR3 runs to 18 residues. V dropped 1 base and J dropped 4 bases, with 19 bases sitting between them. The CDR3 DNA is TGCGCCAGCAGCCAAGTTGAGCCCTGGGCAGACAATAATGAAAAACTGTTTTTT. Translating it yields CASSQVEPWADNNEKLFF.

As regards this clone: The sample contains more than one DNA sequence encoding this CDR3. The rearrangement joins TRBV7-9 to TRBJ1-1; unclear D gene. This CDR3 region has 13 residues. Germline CDR1 reads SEHNR; CDR2 reads FQNEAQ (reference sequence). V was pared by 1 base and J by 3 bases, with 6 bases between. Here the CDR3 DNA reads TGTGCCAGCAGCTTAGGCGGGGACACTGAAGCTTTCTTT. This encodes CASSLGGDTEAFF.

The rearrangement uses TRBV5-5 and TRBJ1-2; D unresolved. V was cut by 4 bases and J by 5 bases, with 15 bases left in between. This CDR3 region has 14 residues. Germline V CDR1 and CDR2: SGHKS, YYEKEE (reference sequence). The CDR3 DNA sequence: TGTGCCAGCAGCGACGGCCCCGTCGGGTATGGCTACACCTTC. Its translation: CASSDGPVGYGYTF.

The chain's CDR3 is CASSTLGGQYF. CDR3 bases: TGTGCCAGCAGTACTCTAGGGGGCCAGTACTTC. J is TRBJ2-5 and V is TRBV7-2; possible D gene TRBD1, 6 bases. The CDR3 loop spans 11 amino acids. V dropped 6 bases and J dropped 10 bases, with 12 bases sitting between them. Per germline, CDR1 SGHTA and CDR2 FQGNSA.